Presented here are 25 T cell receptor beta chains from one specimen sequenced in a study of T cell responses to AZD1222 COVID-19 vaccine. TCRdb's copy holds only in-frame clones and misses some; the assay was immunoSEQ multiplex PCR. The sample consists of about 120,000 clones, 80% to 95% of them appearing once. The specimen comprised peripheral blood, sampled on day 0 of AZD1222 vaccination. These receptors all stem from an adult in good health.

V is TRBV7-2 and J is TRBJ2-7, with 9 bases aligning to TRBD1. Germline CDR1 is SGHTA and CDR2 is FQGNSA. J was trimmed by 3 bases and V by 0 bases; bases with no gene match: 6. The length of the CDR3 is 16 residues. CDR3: CASSLASTGGFYEQYF. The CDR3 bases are TGTGCCAGCAGCTTAGCCTCGACAGGGGGTTTCTACGAGCAGTACTTC.

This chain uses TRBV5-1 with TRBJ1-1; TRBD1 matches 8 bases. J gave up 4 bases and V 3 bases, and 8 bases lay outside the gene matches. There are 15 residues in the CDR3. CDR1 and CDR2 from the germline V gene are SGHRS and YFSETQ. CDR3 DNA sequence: TGCGCCAGCAGCTCAGTGACAGGGGTCATCACTGAAGCTTTCTTT. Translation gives CASSSVTGVITEAFF.

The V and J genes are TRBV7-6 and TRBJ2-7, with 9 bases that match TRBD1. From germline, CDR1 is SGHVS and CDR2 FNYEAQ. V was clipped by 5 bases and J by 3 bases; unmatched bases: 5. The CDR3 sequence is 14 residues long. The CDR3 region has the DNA TGTGCCAGCAGCCCGGTGGACAGGGGCTACGAGCAGTACTTC. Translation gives CASSPVDRGYEQYF. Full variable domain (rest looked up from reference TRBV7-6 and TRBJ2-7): GAGVSQSPRYKVTKRGQDVALRCDPISGHVSLYWYRQALGQGPEFLTYFNYEAQQDKSGLPNDRFSAERPEGSISTLTIQRTEQRDSAMYRCASSPVDRGYEQYFGPGTRLTVT.

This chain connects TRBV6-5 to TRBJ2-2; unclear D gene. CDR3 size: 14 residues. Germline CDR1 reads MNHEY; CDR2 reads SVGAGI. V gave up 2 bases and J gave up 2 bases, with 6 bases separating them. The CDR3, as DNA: TGTGCCAGCAGTTACGTGACTAACACCGGGGAGCTGTTTTTT. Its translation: CASSYVTNTGELFF.

The chain's CDR3 is CASSHSFGYNEQFF. The CDR3 nucleotides are TGTGCCAGTAGTCACTCTTTCGGGTACAATGAGCAGTTCTTC. This chain links TRBV19 with TRBJ2-1; D remains ambiguous. The CDR3 sequence is 14 residues long. Germline V lookup: CDR1 LNHDA, CDR2 SQIVND (reference sequence). V shed 5 bases and J shed 4 bases, with 12 bases lying between them.

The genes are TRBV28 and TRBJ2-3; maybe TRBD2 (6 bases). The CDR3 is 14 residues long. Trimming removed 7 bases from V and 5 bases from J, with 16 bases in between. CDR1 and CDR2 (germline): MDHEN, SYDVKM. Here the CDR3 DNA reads TGTGCCAGCACCTACGGCCGGAGGGTAGATACGCAGTATTTT. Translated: CASTYGRRVDTQYF. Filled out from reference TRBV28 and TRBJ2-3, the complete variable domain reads DVKVTQSSRYLVKRTGEKVFLECVQDMDHENMFWYRQDPGLGLRLIYFSYDVKMKEKGDIPEGYSVSREKKERFSLILESASTNQTSMYLCASTYGRRVDTQYFGPGTRLTVL.

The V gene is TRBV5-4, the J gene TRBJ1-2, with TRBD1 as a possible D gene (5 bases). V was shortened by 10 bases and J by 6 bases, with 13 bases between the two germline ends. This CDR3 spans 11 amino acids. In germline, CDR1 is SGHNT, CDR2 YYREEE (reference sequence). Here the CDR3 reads CAVGGGDGYTF. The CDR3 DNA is TGTGCCGTGGGGGGAGGTGATGGCTACACCTTC.

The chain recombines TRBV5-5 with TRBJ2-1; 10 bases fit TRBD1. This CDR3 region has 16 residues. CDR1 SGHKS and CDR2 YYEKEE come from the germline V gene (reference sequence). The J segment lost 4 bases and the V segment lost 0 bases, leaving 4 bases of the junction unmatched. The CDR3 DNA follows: TGTGCCAGCAGCTTGGATTGGACAGGGGGGTACAATGAGCAGTTCTTC. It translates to CASSLDWTGGYNEQFF.

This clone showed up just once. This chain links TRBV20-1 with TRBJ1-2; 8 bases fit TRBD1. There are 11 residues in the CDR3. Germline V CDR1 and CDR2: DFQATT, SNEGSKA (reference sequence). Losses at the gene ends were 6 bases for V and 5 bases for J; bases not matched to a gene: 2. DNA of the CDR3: TGCAGTGCCGACAGGGGTTATGGCTACACCTTC. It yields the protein CSADRGYGYTF.

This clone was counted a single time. Here the CDR3 reads CASSKPSPGLINTGELFF. The CDR3 nucleotides are TGTGCCAGCAGCAAACCCTCCCCAGGCCTAATTAACACCGGGGAGCTGTTTTTT. This chain connects TRBV21-1 to TRBJ2-2; the D call of TRBD1 is as the table states it, not checked on the DNA. TRBV21-1 is termed a pseudogene. The CDR3 has 18 residues.

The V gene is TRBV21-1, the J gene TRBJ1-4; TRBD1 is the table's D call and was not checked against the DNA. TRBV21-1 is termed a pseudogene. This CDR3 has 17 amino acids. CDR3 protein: CASSKTPHRAANEKLFF. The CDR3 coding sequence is TGTGCCAGCAGCAAAACCCCTCACAGGGCTGCTAATGAAAAACTGTTTTTT.

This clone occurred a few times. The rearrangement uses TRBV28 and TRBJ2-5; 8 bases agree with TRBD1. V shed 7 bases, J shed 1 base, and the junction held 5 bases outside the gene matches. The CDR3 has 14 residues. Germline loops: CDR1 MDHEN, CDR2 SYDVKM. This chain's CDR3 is CASTSGTGQETQYF. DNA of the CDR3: TGTGCCAGCACCTCAGGGACAGGCCAAGAGACCCAGTACTTC.

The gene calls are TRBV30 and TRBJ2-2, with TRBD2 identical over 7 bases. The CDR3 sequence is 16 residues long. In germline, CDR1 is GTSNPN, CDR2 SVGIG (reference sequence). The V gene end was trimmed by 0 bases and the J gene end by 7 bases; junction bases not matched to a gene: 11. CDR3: CAWSVGFPGGDGELFF. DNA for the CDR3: TGTGCCTGGAGTGTAGGTTTTCCGGGAGGAGACGGGGAGCTGTTTTTT.

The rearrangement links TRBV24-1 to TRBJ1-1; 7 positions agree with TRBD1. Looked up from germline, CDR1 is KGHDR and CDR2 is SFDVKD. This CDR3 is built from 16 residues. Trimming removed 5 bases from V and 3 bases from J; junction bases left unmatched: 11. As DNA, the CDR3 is TGTGCCACCAGTGGGGGGATCCCGGGGACAGACACTGAAGCTTTCTTT. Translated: CATSGGIPGTDTEAFF.

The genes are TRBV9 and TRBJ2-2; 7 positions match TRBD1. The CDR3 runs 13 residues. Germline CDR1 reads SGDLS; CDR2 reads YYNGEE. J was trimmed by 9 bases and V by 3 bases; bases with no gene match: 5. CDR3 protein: CASSATGERELFF. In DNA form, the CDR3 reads TGTGCCAGCAGCGCCACAGGGGAAAGGGAGCTGTTTTTT.

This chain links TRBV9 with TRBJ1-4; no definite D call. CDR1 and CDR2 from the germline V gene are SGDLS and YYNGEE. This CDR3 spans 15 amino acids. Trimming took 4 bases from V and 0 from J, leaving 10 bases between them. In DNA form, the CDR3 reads TGTGCCAGCAGCCCCCAGACCACAACTAATGAAAAACTGTTTTTT. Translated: CASSPQTTTNEKLFF.

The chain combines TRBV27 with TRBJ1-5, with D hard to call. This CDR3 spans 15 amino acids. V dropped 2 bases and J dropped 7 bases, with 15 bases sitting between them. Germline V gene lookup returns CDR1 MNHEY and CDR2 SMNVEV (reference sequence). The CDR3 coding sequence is TGTGCCAGCAGTTTAAATTTTGGGATTTTACAGCCCCAGCATTTT. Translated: CASSLNFGILQPQHF.

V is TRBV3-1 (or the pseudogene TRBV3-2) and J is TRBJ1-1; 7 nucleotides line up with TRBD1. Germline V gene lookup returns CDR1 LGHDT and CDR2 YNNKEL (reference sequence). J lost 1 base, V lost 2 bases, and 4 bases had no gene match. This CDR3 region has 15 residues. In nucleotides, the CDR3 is TGTGCCAGCAGCCAAAAGGGGGCAAGGAACACTGAAGCTTTCTTT. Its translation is CASSQKGARNTEAFF.

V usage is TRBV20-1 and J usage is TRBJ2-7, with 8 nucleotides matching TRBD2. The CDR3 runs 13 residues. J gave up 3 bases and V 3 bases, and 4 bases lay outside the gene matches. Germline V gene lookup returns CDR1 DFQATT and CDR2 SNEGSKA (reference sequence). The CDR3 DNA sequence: TGCAGTGCTAGTCTTGCGGGAGGCTACGAGCAGTACTTC. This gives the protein CSASLAGGYEQYF.

CDR3: CAWDREGRPQHF. The DNA for the CDR3 is TGTGCCTGGGACAGGGAAGGACGACCCCAGCATTTT. This chain uses TRBV30 with TRBJ1-5; 7 bases are a match to TRBD1. The CDR3 is 12 amino acids. V was clipped by 5 bases and J by 10 bases; unmatched bases: 8. Germline V gene lookup returns CDR1 GTSNPN and CDR2 SVGIG (reference sequence).

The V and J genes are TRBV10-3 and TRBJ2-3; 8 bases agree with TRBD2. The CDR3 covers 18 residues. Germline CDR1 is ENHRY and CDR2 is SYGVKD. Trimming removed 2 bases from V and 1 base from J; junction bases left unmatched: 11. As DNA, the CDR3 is TGTGCCATCAGTGAGAGCGTTGGGCGGGGGGTTGGCACAGATACGCAGTATTTT. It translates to CAISESVGRGVGTDTQYF.

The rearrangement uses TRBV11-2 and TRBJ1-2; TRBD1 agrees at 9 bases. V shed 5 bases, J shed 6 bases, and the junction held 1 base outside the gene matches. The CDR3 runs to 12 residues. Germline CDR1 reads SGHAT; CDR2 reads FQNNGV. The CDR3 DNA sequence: TGTGCCAGCAGCCGGACAGGGGATGGCTACACCTTC. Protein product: CASSRTGDGYTF.

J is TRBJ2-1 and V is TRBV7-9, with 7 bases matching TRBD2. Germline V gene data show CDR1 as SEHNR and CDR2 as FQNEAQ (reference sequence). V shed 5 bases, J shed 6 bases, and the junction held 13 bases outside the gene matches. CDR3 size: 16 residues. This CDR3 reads CASSPPSGEAFNEQFF. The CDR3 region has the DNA TGTGCCAGCAGCCCTCCCAGCGGGGAGGCTTTCAATGAGCAGTTCTTC.

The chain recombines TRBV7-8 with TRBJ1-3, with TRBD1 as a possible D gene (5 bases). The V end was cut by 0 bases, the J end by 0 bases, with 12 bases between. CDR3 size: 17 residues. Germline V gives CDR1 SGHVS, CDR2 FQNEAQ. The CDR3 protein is CASSLALDRTSGNTIYF. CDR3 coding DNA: TGTGCCAGCAGCTTAGCGTTAGACAGAACCTCTGGAAACACCATATATTTT.

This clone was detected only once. The CDR3 region has the DNA TGTGCCAGCAGCGCCCGGCCAGCGGGGGGACCCGGGGAGCTGTTTTTT. Encoded protein: CASSARPAGGPGELFF. J is TRBJ2-2 and V is TRBV11-2; 9 bases are a match to TRBD2. V gave up 5 bases and J gave up 6 bases; unmatched junction bases: 10. This CDR3 contains 16 residues. Per the germline V gene, CDR1 is SGHAT and CDR2 is FQNNGV.